One sample yielded the 21 T cell receptor beta chains listed below, sequenced in a study of T-cell reconstitution after alpha-beta-depleted transplantation in children. TCRbeta library preparation incorporated unique molecular identifiers. TCRdb re-derived calls from the PCR reads in MiXCR, one entry per CDR3 protein. The top ten hold less than 15% of the sample, which has 500,000 or so distinct CDR3 sequences, about an eighth seen once. The sequences come from PBMCs, mostly from graft donor cells, collected 180 days after TCRalphabeta/CD19-depleted stem cell transplant. These receptor sequences come from a female patient under 10 years old who had a stem cell transplant for aplastic anemia, so the T cells may come from the graft donor.

This clonotype was seen a handful of times. The V and J genes are TRBV15 and TRBJ2-1, with 12 bases identical to TRBD2. Germline CDR1 reads LNHNV; CDR2 reads YYDKDF (reference sequence). The ends lost 3 bases at V and 6 bases at J; junction bases unmatched: 9. The CDR3 is 17 residues long. The CDR3 reads CATSRRRTSGEINEQFF. Here the CDR3 DNA reads TGTGCCACCAGCAGGCGGAGGACTAGCGGGGAAATCAATGAGCAGTTCTTC.

V is TRBV4-2 and J is TRBJ1-1, with D hard to call. Germline-derived CDR1 and CDR2 are LGHNA and YNFKEQ. The CDR3 is 12 residues long. V was shortened by 1 base and J by 7 bases, with 7 bases between the two germline ends. The CDR3 sequence is CASSQGSVEAFF. For the CDR3, the DNA is TGTGCCAGCAGCCAAGGGTCGGTTGAAGCTTTCTTT.

The V call is TRBV12-3 or TRBV12-4, the J call TRBJ2-2, with TRBD1 matching over 8 bases. With 5 bases clipped from V and 4 bases from J, the junction kept 6 bases outside the gene matches. This CDR3 contains 15 residues. CDR3 DNA sequence: TGTGCCAGCAGTCCCGGACAGGGATTCACCGGGGAGCTGTTTTTT. Its protein product is CASSPGQGFTGELFF.

The V gene is TRBV29-1, the J gene TRBJ2-3, with 10 nucleotides matching TRBD2. Losses at the gene ends were 0 bases for V and 3 bases for J; bases not matched to a gene: 3. The CDR3 totals 15 residues. Per germline, CDR1 SQVTM and CDR2 ANQGSEA. CDR3 sequence: CSVEDLSGRTDTQYF. As DNA, the CDR3 is TGCAGCGTTGAAGATCTTAGCGGGAGGACAGATACGCAGTATTTT.

This clonotype showed up many times. This rearrangement joins TRBV20-1 to TRBJ2-2; D may correspond to TRBD1 or TRBD2 (5 bases each). Germline lookup yields CDR1 DFQATT and CDR2 SNEGSKA (reference sequence). The CDR3 extends over 18 amino acids. V lost 1 base, J lost 6 bases, and 24 bases lay in between. Written as DNA, the CDR3 is TGCAGTGCTAGAGTTGGGCCCCCATGGGGCCTTAGCGCCGGGGAGCTGTTTTTT. Residues: CSARVGPPWGLSAGELFF.

This clonotype was seen repeatedly, ten times or more. This sequence joins TRBV10-3 and TRBJ2-7; 10 bases are shared with TRBD2. CDR3 size: 15 residues. V lost 6 bases, J lost 5 bases, and 10 bases stayed unmatched. Looked up from germline, CDR1 is ENHRY and CDR2 is SYGVKD. The CDR3 sequence is CAIREKREGTNEQYF. CDR3 nucleotide sequence: TGTGCCATCAGAGAAAAGCGGGAGGGCACCAACGAGCAGTACTTC.

The genes are TRBV25-1 and TRBJ2-3; TRBD2 matches at 7 bases. The CDR3 has 14 amino acids. J was trimmed by 5 bases and V by 4 bases; bases with no gene match: 6. CDR1 is MGHDK and CDR2 is SYGVNS in the germline V gene. As DNA, the CDR3 is TGTGCCAGCAGTGCGGCGGGAGCCCTAGATACGCAGTATTTT. It is translated as CASSAAGALDTQYF.

This clonotype was found a few times. The V gene is TRBV28, the J gene TRBJ2-1; D is undetermined. V dropped 7 bases and J dropped 8 bases, with 18 bases sitting between them. The CDR3 has 14 residues. From germline, CDR1 is MDHEN and CDR2 SYDVKM. The CDR3 DNA is TGTGCCAGCACGCCTCCCGGCTTACAATATGAGCAGTTCTTC. It codes for CASTPPGLQYEQFF. Drawing the rest from reference TRBV28 and TRBJ2-1, the complete variable domain is DVKVTQSSRYLVKRTGEKVFLECVQDMDHENMFWYRQDPGLGLRLIYFSYDVKMKEKGDIPEGYSVSREKKERFSLILESASTNQTSMYLCASTPPGLQYEQFFGPGTRLTVL.

The CDR3 region is CASSLTVDRGGYEQYF. CDR3 nucleotides: TGCGCCAGCAGCCTGACAGTGGACAGGGGTGGCTACGAGCAGTACTTC. This chain connects TRBV5-1 to TRBJ2-7; 9 bases agree with TRBD1. From germline, CDR1 is SGHRS and CDR2 YFSETQ. J gave up 3 bases and V 4 bases, and 11 bases lay outside the gene matches. The CDR3 has 16 residues.

This clonotype was detected ten times or more. V gene TRBV3-1 combines with J gene TRBJ1-2, with TRBD1 as a possible D gene (6 bases). Trimming left V 4 bases short and J 4 bases short, with 10 bases between. The CDR3 extends over 13 amino acids. Germline values: CDR1 LGHDT, CDR2 YNNKEL (reference sequence). The CDR3 loop is CASSLQGTYGYTF. The DNA for the CDR3 is TGTGCCAGCAGCCTACAGGGTACCTATGGCTACACCTTC.

As concerns this clonotype: Germline and junction disagree at one end, which may indicate a read error. V gene TRBV6-5 combines with J gene TRBJ1-5; D gene ambiguous. CDR1 is MNHEY and CDR2 is SVGAGI in the germline V gene. The CDR3 loop spans 15 amino acids. This CDR3 is CASSHSMWERGAQHF. CDR3 DNA: TGTGCCAGCAGTCACTCTATGTGGGAACGGGGAGCCCAGCATTTT.

The rearrangement uses TRBV6-4 and TRBJ2-1, with 7 positions matching TRBD2. The CDR3 sequence is 16 residues long. The ends lost 5 bases at V and 7 bases at J; junction bases unmatched: 14. Germline V gene sequence: CDR1 MRHNA, CDR2 SNTAGT. CDR3 bases: TGTGCCAGCAGTACTTCAACCGGGCGGGAGAAGAATGAGCAGTTCTTC. Protein sequence: CASSTSTGREKNEQFF.

At least ten counts were recorded for this clonotype. V usage is TRBV11-2 and J usage is TRBJ2-3, with D unclear. Germline loops: CDR1 SGHAT, CDR2 FQNNGV. The CDR3 is 12 residues long. The V end was cut by 7 bases, the J end by 0 bases, with 5 bases between. The CDR3 coding sequence is TGTGCCAGCAATCCTAGCACAGATACGCAGTATTTT. Translating gives CASNPSTDTQYF.

The sample holds a few counts of this clonotype. The chain couples TRBV28 to TRBJ1-5; TRBD1 is a possible D gene (6 bases). The germline gives CDR1 MDHEN, CDR2 SYDVKM. Trimming took 0 bases from V and 5 from J, leaving 20 bases between them. This CDR3 region has 18 residues. CDR3 region: CASSLWAPGPGGHQPQHF. CDR3 bases: TGTGCCAGCAGTTTATGGGCCCCGGGACCCGGGGGGCATCAGCCCCAGCATTTT.

To note about this clonotype: A read error is likely, as this CDR3 ends without the conserved phenylalanine or tryptophan. The chain carries TRBV12-3 or TRBV12-4 and TRBJ1-1; D remains unclear. The CDR3 sequence is 14 residues long. V was trimmed by 0 bases and J by 6 bases, leaving 11 bases between them. This CDR3 is CASSLAQFGAEAFL. The CDR3 coding sequence is TGTGCCAGCAGTTTAGCGCAATTTGGAGCTGAAGCTTTCTTG.

This clonotype was picked up a small number of times. V gene TRBV3-1 combines with J gene TRBJ2-7; 7 bases fit TRBD2. In germline, CDR1 is LGHDT, CDR2 YNNKEL (reference sequence). The CDR3 loop spans 15 amino acids. J gave up 5 bases and V 1 base, and 8 bases lay outside the gene matches. The CDR3 here is CASSQVTGLSHEQYF. CDR3 DNA sequence: TGTGCCAGCAGCCAAGTAACGGGACTATCCCACGAGCAGTACTTC.

The chain combines TRBV28 with TRBJ2-1; 9 bases fit TRBD1. Trimming cost V 2 bases and J 7 bases; bases outside gene matches: 9. The germline CDR1 and CDR2 sequences are MDHEN and SYDVKM. The CDR3 has 16 residues. The CDR3 reads CASSLPPGTGSNEQFF. The CDR3 nucleotides read TGTGCCAGCAGTTTACCGCCGGGGACAGGGTCGAATGAGCAGTTCTTC. Full variable domain (missing parts from reference TRBV28 and TRBJ2-1): DVKVTQSSRYLVKRTGEKVFLECVQDMDHENMFWYRQDPGLGLRLIYFSYDVKMKEKGDIPEGYSVSREKKERFSLILESASTNQTSMYLCASSLPPGTGSNEQFFGPGTRLTVL.

This sequence joins TRBV25-1 and TRBJ2-5; TRBD2 aligns across 10 bases. There are 16 residues in the CDR3. J was trimmed by 0 bases and V by 4 bases; bases with no gene match: 5. Germline V gene data show CDR1 as MGHDK and CDR2 as SYGVNS. CDR3 sequence: CASSVGTSGDQETQYF. CDR3 in DNA: TGTGCCAGCAGTGTAGGTACTAGCGGGGACCAAGAGACCCAGTACTTC.

The table lists this clonotype with a few counts. The rearrangement uses TRBV7-9 and TRBJ2-1, with 7 nucleotides matching TRBD2. The length of the CDR3 is 14 residues. Germline assignment: CDR1 SEHNR and CDR2 FQNEAQ (reference sequence). The J segment lost 2 bases and the V segment lost 7 bases, leaving 5 bases of the junction unmatched. The CDR3 region is CASTRGGTYNEQFF. CDR3 nucleotide sequence: TGTGCCAGCACCCGGGGAGGGACCTACAATGAGCAGTTCTTC.

Regarding this clonotype: A much larger clone lies a single base off, so this may be a read error. The rearrangement joins TRBV25-1 to TRBJ2-7; D is unresolved. The CDR3 spans 13 residues. Per the germline V gene, CDR1 is MGHDK and CDR2 is SYGVNS. The V end lost 3 bases, the J end lost 6 bases, and 12 bases lay between the germline ends. The DNA of the CDR3 is TGTGCCAGCAGTGAGGTGTTGGGCTCCGAGCAGTACGTC. Translating gives CASSEVLGSEQYV.

The chain couples TRBV20-1 to TRBJ2-5; D uncertain. The CDR3 has 11 residues. Between the trimmed V and J ends, which lost 6 bases and 4 bases, there was a span of 9 bases. CDR1 is DFQATT, CDR2 SNEGSKA, per germline (reference sequence). The CDR3 region has the DNA TGCAGTGCGCCCCCCCTAGAGACCCAGTACTTC. Its protein product is CSAPPLETQYF.